Each of the 7 T cell receptor beta chains below was sequenced from the same sample in a study of cytomegalovirus exposure and HLA in healthy donors. PCR involved 60 Vbeta and 13 Jbeta primers. TCRdb keeps only in-frame clones here, not all; method: immunoSEQ multiplex PCR. The table shows some 170,000 clones, with more than 80% occurring only once. The sample taken for sequencing was PBMCs. The source of these receptors is a woman under 30 in good health and CMV-seropositive.

The J gene is TRBJ1-5, the V gene TRBV6-1, with D possibly being TRBD1 (5 bases). The V gene lost 8 bases and the J gene lost 2 bases, with 16 bases spanning the gap. This CDR3 has 15 residues. Germline CDR1 reads MNHNS; CDR2 reads SASEGT. The CDR3 DNA is TGTGCCAGCTACACAGGAGACTTGGGCAATCAGCCCCAGCATTTT. Its translation: CASYTGDLGNQPQHF.

The rearrangement joins TRBV5-1 to TRBJ2-7; 8 nucleotides match TRBD1. The V segment lost 4 bases and the J segment 3 bases; nucleotides outside the gene matches: 6. Germline-derived CDR1 and CDR2 are SGHRS and YFSETQ. The CDR3 contains 14 residues. The CDR3, as DNA: TGCGCCAGCAGCCTGGGACAGGATGTCTACGAGCAGTACTTC. Encoded protein: CASSLGQDVYEQYF.

The chain couples TRBV28 to TRBJ2-6; a possible D gene is TRBD2 (5 bases). V was trimmed by 0 bases and J by 6 bases, leaving 15 bases between them. The CDR3 is 17 amino acids. Germline loops: CDR1 MDHEN, CDR2 SYDVKM. The CDR3 sequence is CASSLWSLRGSANVLTF. As DNA, the CDR3 is TGTGCCAGCAGTTTATGGTCCCTTCGGGGATCGGCCAACGTCCTGACTTTC.

The genes are TRBV2 and TRBJ1-1; D may be TRBD1 (6 bases). Trimming removed 7 bases at V and 6 bases at J, with 18 bases between. Per germline, CDR1 SNHLY and CDR2 FYNNEI. This CDR3 has 14 residues. The CDR3 DNA reads as TGTGCCAGCAACATTAGGGGGTTATTGGCTGAAGCTTTCTTT. Protein sequence: CASNIRGLLAEAFF.

As for this clone: It is likely a read error, because the conserved phenylalanine at the end of the CDR3 is missing. CDR3 sequence (DNA): TGTGCCAGCAGCCAGCCTTCGGTGACAGCCTCCTACGAGCAGTACCTC. Amino acid sequence: CASSQPSVTASYEQYL. The V call is TRBV27, the J call TRBJ2-7; D possibly corresponds to TRBD1 (5 bases). With 6 bases removed from V and 0 bases from J, the gap between germline ends came to 18 bases. The CDR3 spans 16 residues. Germline CDR1 MNHEY, CDR2 SMNVEV (reference sequence).

The chain carries TRBV10-1 and TRBJ1-3; D might be TRBD1 (5 bases). The CDR3 length is 15 residues. Germline V gene lookup returns CDR1 WNHNN and CDR2 SYGVQD (reference sequence). V was cut by 4 bases and J by 10 bases, with 20 bases left in between. CDR3 nucleotides: TGCGCCAGCAGTGCCCAGGAGGGGACGCTGGGGACCATATATTTT. It translates to CASSAQEGTLGTIYF.

V usage is TRBV4-3 and J usage is TRBJ2-7; TRBD2 might be the D (5 bases). The CDR3 runs to 15 residues. Germline V lookup: CDR1 LGHNA, CDR2 YSLEER. V shed 4 bases and J shed 5 bases, with 18 bases lying between them. The CDR3 DNA sequence: TGCGCCAGCAGCCCCAGCTTTTCCGGGGATAACGAGCAGTACTTC. Translating gives CASSPSFSGDNEQYF.